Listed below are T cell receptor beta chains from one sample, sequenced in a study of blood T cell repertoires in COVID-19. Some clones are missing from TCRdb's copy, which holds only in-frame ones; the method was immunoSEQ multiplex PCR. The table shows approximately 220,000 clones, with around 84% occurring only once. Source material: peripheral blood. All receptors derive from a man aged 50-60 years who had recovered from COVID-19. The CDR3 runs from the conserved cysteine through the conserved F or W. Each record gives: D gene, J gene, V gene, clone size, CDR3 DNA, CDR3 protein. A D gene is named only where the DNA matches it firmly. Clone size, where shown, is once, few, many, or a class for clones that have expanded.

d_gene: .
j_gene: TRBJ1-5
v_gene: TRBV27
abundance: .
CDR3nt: TGTGCCAGCAGTTTCGTGGCCGATGCCAAGCGAAGGCATTTT
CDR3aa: CASSFVADAKRRHF

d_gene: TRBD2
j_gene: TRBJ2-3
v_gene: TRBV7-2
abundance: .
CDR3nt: TGTGCCAGCACCTTTTCGGGAGGCCTCGTGGATACGCAGTATTTT
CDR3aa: CASTFSGGLVDTQYF

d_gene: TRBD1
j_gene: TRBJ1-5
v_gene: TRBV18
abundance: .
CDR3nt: TGTGCCAGCTCACCATCGGACAGGGGGAATCAGCCCCAGCATTTT
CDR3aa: CASSPSDRGNQPQHF

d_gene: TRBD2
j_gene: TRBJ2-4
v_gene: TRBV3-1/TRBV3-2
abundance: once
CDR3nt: TGTGCCAGCAGGGGGACTAGCGGGAAGAACATTCAGTACTTC
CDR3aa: CASRGTSGKNIQYF

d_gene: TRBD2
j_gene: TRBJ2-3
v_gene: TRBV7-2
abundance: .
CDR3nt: TGTGCCAGCAGCTTAGCGTTAGCGGGTCCAGATACGCAGTATTTT
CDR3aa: CASSLALAGPDTQYF

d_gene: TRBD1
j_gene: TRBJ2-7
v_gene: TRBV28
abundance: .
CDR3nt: TGTGCCAGCCTGGGGACAGGGAGTCACTACGAGCAGTACTTC
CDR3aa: CASLGTGSHYEQYF

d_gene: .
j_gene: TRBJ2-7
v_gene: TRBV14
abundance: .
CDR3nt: TGTGCCAGCAGCCAAGGGACTGGAGCCTACGAGCAGTACTTC
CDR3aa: CASSQGTGAYEQYF

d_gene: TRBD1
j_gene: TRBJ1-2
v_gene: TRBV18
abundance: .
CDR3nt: TGTGCCAGCTCACCGGTGGGACAGCCCTATGGCTACACCTTC
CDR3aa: CASSPVGQPYGYTF

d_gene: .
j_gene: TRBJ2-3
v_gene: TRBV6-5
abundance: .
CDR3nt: TGTGCCAGCAGACCGGCCGGGCGGGGAGATACGCAGTATTTT
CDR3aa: CASRPAGRGDTQYF

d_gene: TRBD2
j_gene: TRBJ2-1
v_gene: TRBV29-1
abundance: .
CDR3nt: TGCAGCGCCGACTCCGGGACTAGCGCGATCTACAATGAGCAGTTCTTC
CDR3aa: CSADSGTSAIYNEQFF

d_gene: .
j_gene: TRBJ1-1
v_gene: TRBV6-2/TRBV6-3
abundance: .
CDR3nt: TGTGCCAGCAGTCCGGCAGGGTTCACTGAAGCTTTCTTT
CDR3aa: CASSPAGFTEAFF

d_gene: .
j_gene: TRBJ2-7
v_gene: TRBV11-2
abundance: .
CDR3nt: TGTGCCAGCAGTCTAGGGAGCGGTCCGCCCTACGAGCAGTACTTC
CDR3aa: CASSLGSGPPYEQYF

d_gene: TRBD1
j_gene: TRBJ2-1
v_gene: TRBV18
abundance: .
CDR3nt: TGTGCCAGCTCACCAGTGACAGGGAATTCCTACAATGAGCAGTTCTTC
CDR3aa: CASSPVTGNSYNEQFF

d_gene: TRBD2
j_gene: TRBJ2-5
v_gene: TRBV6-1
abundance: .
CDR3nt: TGTGCCAGCAGTGACCCCGGACTAGCGGGAGAGTACTTC
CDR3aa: CASSDPGLAGEYF

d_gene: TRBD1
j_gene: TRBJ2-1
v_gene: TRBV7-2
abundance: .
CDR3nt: TGTGCCAGCAGCTCGGACCGGGACAGGGGAGGCAATGAGCAGTTCTTC
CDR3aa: CASSSDRDRGGNEQFF

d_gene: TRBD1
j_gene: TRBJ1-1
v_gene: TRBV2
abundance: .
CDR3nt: TGTGCCAGCACTTTAGGACAGGGGGGGAACACTGAAGCTTTCTTT
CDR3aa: CASTLGQGGNTEAFF

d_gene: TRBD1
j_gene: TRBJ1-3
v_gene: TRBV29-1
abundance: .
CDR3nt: TGCAGCGGCAAAGGACAGGGGAACACCATATATTTT
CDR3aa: CSGKGQGNTIYF

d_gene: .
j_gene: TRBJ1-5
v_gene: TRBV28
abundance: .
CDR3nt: TGTGCCAGCAGTTTCGGGGTTCAGCCCCAGCATTTT
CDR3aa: CASSFGVQPQHF

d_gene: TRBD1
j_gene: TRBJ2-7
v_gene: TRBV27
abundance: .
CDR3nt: TGTGCCAGCAGTTTGTTACCCGGTGGGACAGACTACGAGCAGTACTTC
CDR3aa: CASSLLPGGTDYEQYF

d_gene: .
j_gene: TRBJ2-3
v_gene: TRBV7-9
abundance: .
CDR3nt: TGTGCCAGCAGCTTAGACCTGGCGGGATACATCACAGATACGCAGTATTTT
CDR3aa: CASSLDLAGYITDTQYF

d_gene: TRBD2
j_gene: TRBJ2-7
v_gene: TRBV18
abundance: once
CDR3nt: TGTGCCAGCTCACCGGGACTAGCGGGAGTAGGCTACGAGCAGTACTTC
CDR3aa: CASSPGLAGVGYEQYF

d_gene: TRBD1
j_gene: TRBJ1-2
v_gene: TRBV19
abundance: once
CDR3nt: TGTGCCAGTAGTATGCTCGGGGACAGGGTTGGAGGCTACACCTTC
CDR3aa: CASSMLGDRVGGYTF

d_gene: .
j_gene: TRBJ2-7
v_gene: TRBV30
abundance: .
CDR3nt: TGTGCCTGGAGCGCACTGAGAGAGAATCCCTACGAGCAGTACTTC
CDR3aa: CAWSALRENPYEQYF

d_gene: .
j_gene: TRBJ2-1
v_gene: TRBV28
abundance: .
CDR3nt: TGTGCCAGCAGCGCACCGAGGGAGAGCTCCTACAATGAGCAGTTCTTC
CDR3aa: CASSAPRESSYNEQFF

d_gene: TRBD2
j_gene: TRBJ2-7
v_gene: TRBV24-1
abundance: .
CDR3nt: TGTGCCACCAGCCCCGGGACTAGCGGGAGACACTACGAGCAGTACTTC
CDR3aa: CATSPGTSGRHYEQYF

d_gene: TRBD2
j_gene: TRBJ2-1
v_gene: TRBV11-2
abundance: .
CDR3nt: TGTGCCAGCAGCTCCCTGACTAGCGGGCAATACAATGAGCAGTTCTTC
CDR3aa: CASSSLTSGQYNEQFF

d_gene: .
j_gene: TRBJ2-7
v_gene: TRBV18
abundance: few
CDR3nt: TGTGCCAGCTCACCACCGTCAGGGAACTACGAGCAGTACTTC
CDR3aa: CASSPPSGNYEQYF

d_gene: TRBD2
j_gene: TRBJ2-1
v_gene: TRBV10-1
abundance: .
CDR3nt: TGCGCCAGCAGTGACCGACTAGCGGGAGGCCCCGGGGGGCAGTTCTTC
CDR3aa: CASSDRLAGGPGGQFF

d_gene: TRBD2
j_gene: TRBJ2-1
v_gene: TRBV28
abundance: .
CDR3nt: TGTGCCAGCAGCCACGGGACTAGCGGTTTCGGTGAGCAGTTCTTC
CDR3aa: CASSHGTSGFGEQFF

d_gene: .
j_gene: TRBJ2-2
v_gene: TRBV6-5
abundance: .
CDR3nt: TGTGCCAGCAGTTACTCGGGCAGGGCCACCGGGGAGCTGTTTTTT
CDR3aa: CASSYSGRATGELFF

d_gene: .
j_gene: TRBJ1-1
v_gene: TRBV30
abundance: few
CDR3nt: TGTGCCTGGAGGAGGCTAGCAGGGGACACTGAAGCTTTCTTT
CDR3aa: CAWRRLAGDTEAFF

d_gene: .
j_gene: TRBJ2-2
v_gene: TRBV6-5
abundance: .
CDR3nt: TGTGCCAGCAGCTCCGACAGGAACACCGGGGAGCTGTTTTTT
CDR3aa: CASSSDRNTGELFF

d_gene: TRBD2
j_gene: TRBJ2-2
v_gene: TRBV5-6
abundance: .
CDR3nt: TGTGCCAGCAGCTTACTGGGTCTAGCGGGAAACACCGGGGAGCTGTTTTTT
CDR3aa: CASSLLGLAGNTGELFF

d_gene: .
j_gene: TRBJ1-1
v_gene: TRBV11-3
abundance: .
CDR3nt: TGTGCCAGCAGCTTTGACAGACGGACTGAAGCTTTCTTT
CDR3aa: CASSFDRRTEAFF

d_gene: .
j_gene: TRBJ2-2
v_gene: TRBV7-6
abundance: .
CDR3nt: TGTGCCAGCAGCTTATTAGCGGCGAACACCGGGGAGCTGTTTTTT
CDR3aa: CASSLLAANTGELFF

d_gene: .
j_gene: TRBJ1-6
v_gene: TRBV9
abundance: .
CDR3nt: TGTGCCAGCAGCGCGGAGGGTCGGGGCAATTCACCCCTCCACTTT
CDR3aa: CASSAEGRGNSPLHF

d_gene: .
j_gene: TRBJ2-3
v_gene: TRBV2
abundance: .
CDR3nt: TGTGCCAGCAGTTCAAACAGGGCTCGCGGGCCCACAGATACGCAGTATTTT
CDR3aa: CASSSNRARGPTDTQYF

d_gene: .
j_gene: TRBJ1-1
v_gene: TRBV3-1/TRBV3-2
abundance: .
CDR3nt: TGTGCCAGCAGCCAACCTACGGGGGGACAAGTCTTGATCACTGAAGCTTTCTTT
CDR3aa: CASSQPTGGQVLITEAFF

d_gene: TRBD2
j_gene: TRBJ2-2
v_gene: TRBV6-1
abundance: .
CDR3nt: TGTGCCAGCAGTGAAGAATTGGGACTAGGGCCAATCGGGGAGCTGTTTTTT
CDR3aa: CASSEELGLGPIGELFF

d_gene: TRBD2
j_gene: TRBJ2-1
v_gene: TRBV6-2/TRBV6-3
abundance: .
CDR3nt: TGTGCCAGCAGTTACTCCCGCGGGAGGGACCCCGAGCAGTTCTTC
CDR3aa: CASSYSRGRDPEQFF

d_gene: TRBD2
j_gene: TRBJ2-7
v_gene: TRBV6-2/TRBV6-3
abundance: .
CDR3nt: TGTGCCAGCAGTTTTAGCGGGAGGTTCCACGAGCAGTACTTC
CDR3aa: CASSFSGRFHEQYF

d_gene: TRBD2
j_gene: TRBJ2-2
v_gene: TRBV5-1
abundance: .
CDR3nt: TGCGCCAGCAGACAGGGACTAGCGGGGGCTACCGGGGAGCTGTTTTTT
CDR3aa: CASRQGLAGATGELFF

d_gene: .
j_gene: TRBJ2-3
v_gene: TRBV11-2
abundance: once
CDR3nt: TGTGCCAGCAGCGCTAGCGACACAGATACGCAGTATTTT
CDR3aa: CASSASDTDTQYF

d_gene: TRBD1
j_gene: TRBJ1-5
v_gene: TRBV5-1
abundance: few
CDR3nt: TGCGCCAGCCGACCCGGGACAGGGGTTGATCAGCCCCAGCATTTT
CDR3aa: CASRPGTGVDQPQHF

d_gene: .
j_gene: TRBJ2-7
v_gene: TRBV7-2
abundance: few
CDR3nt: TGTGCCAGCAGCTTAGAGGCAGGGTCGTACGAGCAGTACTTC
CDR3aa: CASSLEAGSYEQYF

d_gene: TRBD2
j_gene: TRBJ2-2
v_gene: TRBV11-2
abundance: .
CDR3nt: TGTGCCAGCAGCTCGATGGGACTAGCGGGAGTTGCCGGGGAGCTGTTTTTT
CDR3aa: CASSSMGLAGVAGELFF

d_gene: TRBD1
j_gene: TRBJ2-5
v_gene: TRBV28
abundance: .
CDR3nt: TGTGCCAGCAACCCGACAGGGCCAACTCAAGAGACCCAGTACTTC
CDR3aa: CASNPTGPTQETQYF

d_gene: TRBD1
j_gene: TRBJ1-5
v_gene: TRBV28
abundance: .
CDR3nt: TGTGCCAGCAGTAGAGGGACAGGGAGGGGTAAGGATCAGCCCCAGCATTTT
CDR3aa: CASSRGTGRGKDQPQHF

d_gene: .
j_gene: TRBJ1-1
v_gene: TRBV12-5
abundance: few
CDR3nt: TGTGCTAGTGGTCGGGGGGGGATCTCTGAAGCTTTCTTT
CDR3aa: CASGRGGISEAFF

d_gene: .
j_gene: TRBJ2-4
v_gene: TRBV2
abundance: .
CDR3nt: TGTGCCAGCAGGGATCGGCGGGGGCTGTACTTC
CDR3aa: CASRDRRGLYF

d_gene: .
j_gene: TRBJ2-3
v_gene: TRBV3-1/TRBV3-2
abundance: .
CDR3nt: TGTGCCAGCAGCCCGAGGGGGAGCGCAGATACGCAGTATTTT
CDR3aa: CASSPRGSADTQYF

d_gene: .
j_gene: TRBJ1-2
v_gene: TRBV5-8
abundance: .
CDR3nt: TGTGCCAGCAGATCTCAATTCTGGGCGATGGGCTATGGCTACACCTTC
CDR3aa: CASRSQFWAMGYGYTF

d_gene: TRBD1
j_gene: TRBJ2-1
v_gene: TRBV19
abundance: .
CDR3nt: TGTGCCAGTAGGCAGGGGGCCGTTGAGCAGTTCTTC
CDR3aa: CASRQGAVEQFF

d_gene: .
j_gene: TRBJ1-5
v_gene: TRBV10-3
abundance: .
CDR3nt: TGTGCCATCAAGGGGATTCAAGGGCCCCAGCATTTT
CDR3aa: CAIKGIQGPQHF